Given below is one TCR beta chain in context. This table comes from immunoSEQ multiplex PCR, and its TCRdb copy is limited to in-frame clones, with some not included. The profile covers some 40,000 clones, with 90% to 95% appearing a single time and around 0.78% taken by the ten largest. Trimming removed 2 bases from V and 9 bases from J; junction bases left unmatched: 7. The CDR3 runs 14 residues. CDR1 and CDR2 (germline): SGHRS, YFSETQ. This entry is derived from a study of T cell changes during pregnancy in multiple sclerosis. The clonotype was recovered from a female donor with multiple sclerosis, enrolled in a pregnancy study. The rearrangement links TRBV5-1 to TRBJ2-1, with 8 bases lining up with TRBD1. Sequenced here: CD4+ T cells from peripheral blood mononuclear cells, sampled in the third trimester of pregnancy. DNA for the CDR3: TGCGCCAGCAGCTTTCGGGACAGGACTTCTGAGCAGTTCTTC. Translated: CASSFRDRTSEQFF.